This entry lists 22 T cell receptor beta chains sequenced from one sample in a study of response to subunit inactivated influenza vaccine. A single record per CDR3 protein comes from TCRdb applying MiXCR to the RT-PCR reads. The table includes roughly 650,000 distinct CDR3 sequences, approximately 15% detected once. Specimen: PBMCs from blood, collected roughly 13 days after vaccination. Every receptor here comes from a man in his fifties who received an inactivated influenza vaccine.

J is TRBJ2-1 and V is TRBV7-2; possible D gene TRBD2, 6 bases. V shed 3 bases and J shed 3 bases, with 9 bases lying between them. The CDR3 has 14 amino acids. Germline CDR1 and CDR2: SGHTA and FQGNSA. The CDR3 region is CASSFYGSYNEQFF. Written as DNA, the CDR3 is TGTGCCAGCAGCTTCTACGGGAGCTACAATGAGCAGTTCTTC.

The rearrangement links TRBV19 to TRBJ1-1; maybe TRBD1 (6 bases). This CDR3 is built from 16 residues. V shed 5 bases and J shed 0 bases, with 16 bases lying between them. From germline, CDR1 is LNHDA and CDR2 SQIVND (reference sequence). This CDR3 reads CASSSPWDKLNTEAFF. CDR3 nucleotide sequence: TGTGCCAGTAGTTCCCCATGGGACAAATTGAACACTGAAGCTTTCTTT.

The chain recombines TRBV7-9 with TRBJ1-2, with D perhaps matching TRBD1 (5 bases). CDR3 length: 14 residues. V dropped 0 bases and J dropped 4 bases, with 9 bases sitting between them. Germline V lookup: CDR1 SEHNR, CDR2 FQNEAQ (reference sequence). CDR3 in DNA: TGTGCCAGCAGCTTAGCGGGACTCGTCTATGGCTACACCTTC. Translation gives CASSLAGLVYGYTF. The whole variable domain, remainder taken from reference TRBV7-9 and TRBJ1-2, is DTGVSQNPRHKITKRGQNVTFRCDPISEHNRLYWYRQTLGQGPEFLTYFQNEAQLEKSRLLSDRFSAERPKGSFSTLEIQRTEQGDSAMYLCASSLAGLVYGYTFGSGTRLTVV.

Comment on this clonotype: A read error is possible here, since a much larger clone lies one base away. The chain recombines TRBV9 with TRBJ2-1; maybe TRBD2 (7 bases). CDR1 SGDLS and CDR2 YYNGEE come from the germline V gene. This CDR3 spans 19 amino acids. The V end lost 2 bases, the J end lost 0 bases, and 21 bases lay between the germline ends. The CDR3 DNA sequence: TGTGCCAGCAGCGTTGGGGGCGGGAGCGTACCAAGCTCCTACAATGAGCAGTTCTTC. Translated: CASSVGGGSVPSSYNEQFF.

The rearrangement joins TRBV14 to TRBJ1-1, with no clear D. Trimming took off 4 bases at V and 0 bases at J, with 18 bases between the two ends. The CDR3 covers 17 residues. Looked up from germline, CDR1 is SGHDN and CDR2 is FVKESK. The CDR3 DNA follows: TGTGCCAGCAGCCGAAGACTGTACCGGAACATGAACACTGAAGCTTTCTTT. Protein product: CASSRRLYRNMNTEAFF.

The chain couples TRBV11-2 to TRBJ2-3; D is uncertain. The V and J ends lost 3 bases and 4 bases respectively, with 8 bases between them. The CDR3 contains 13 residues. The germline V gene encodes CDR1 SGHAT and CDR2 FQNNGV. Here the CDR3 reads CASSLKGSDTQYF. The CDR3 nucleotides read TGTGCCAGCAGCTTGAAGGGTTCAGATACGCAGTATTTT.

This clonotype has more than one count but fewer than ten. The chain is built from TRBV27 and TRBJ2-3, with 9 bases matching TRBD2. Germline V gene lookup returns CDR1 MNHEY and CDR2 SMNVEV (reference sequence). The CDR3 length is 16 residues. J gave up 2 bases and V 1 base, and 4 bases lay outside the gene matches. The CDR3 protein is CASSLYSGSFTDTQYF. Written as DNA, the CDR3 is TGTGCCAGCAGTTTATATAGCGGGAGTTTCACAGATACGCAGTATTTT.

This chain uses TRBV30 with TRBJ2-7; D remains ambiguous. This CDR3 spans 14 amino acids. Germline CDR1 reads GTSNPN; CDR2 reads SVGIG (reference sequence). Trimming took 4 bases from V and 0 from J, leaving 13 bases between them. The chain's CDR3 is CAWKASIYSYEQYF. In DNA, the CDR3 is TGTGCCTGGAAGGCCAGTATTTACTCCTACGAGCAGTACTTC.

The chain joins TRBV11-2 to TRBJ2-1; 10 nucleotides match TRBD2. Germline V CDR1 and CDR2: SGHAT, FQNNGV. This CDR3 has 19 residues. V trimming: 4 bases; J trimming: 2 bases; junction bases outside the gene matches: 14. The CDR3 nucleotides are TGTGCCAGCAGCTCCAGATCAGTAGCGGGGGGTATAACCTACAATGAGCAGTTCTTC. It encodes CASSSRSVAGGITYNEQFF. Full variable domain (remainder filled in from reference TRBV11-2 and TRBJ2-1): EAGVAQSPRYKIIEKRQSVAFWCNPISGHATLYWYQQILGQGPKLLIQFQNNGVVDDSQLPKDRFSAERLKGVDSTLKIQPAKLEDSAVYLCASSSRSVAGGITYNEQFFGPGTRLTVL.

This clonotype was counted only a few times. V usage is TRBV29-1 and J usage is TRBJ1-5; D remains ambiguous. Germline loops: CDR1 SQVTM, CDR2 ANQGSEA. The CDR3 length is 14 residues. V was pared by 4 bases and J by 4 bases, with 14 bases between. CDR3 in DNA: TGCAGCGTTGCGGCGTCGGACCCGAATCAGCCCCAGCATTTT. It yields the protein CSVAASDPNQPQHF.

A few counts support this clonotype. The J gene is TRBJ1-1, the V gene TRBV15; the match to TRBD1 covers 7 bases. In germline, CDR1 is LNHNV, CDR2 YYDKDF (reference sequence). With 8 bases clipped from V and 1 base from J, the junction kept 10 bases outside the gene matches. The CDR3 has 15 amino acids. For the CDR3, the DNA is TGTGCCACCGGGGTGGACAGGCTAGCGAACACTGAAGCTTTCTTT. This codes for CATGVDRLANTEAFF.

This clonotype was seen more than once but under ten times. The V and J genes are TRBV3-1 and TRBJ2-2, with D possibly being TRBD2 (5 bases). In germline, CDR1 is LGHDT, CDR2 YNNKEL (reference sequence). V was pared by 1 base and J by 8 bases, with 11 bases between. This CDR3 region has 14 residues. CDR3 bases: TGTGCCAGCAGCCAAGGCCCTAGCAGGGGGGAGCTGTTTTTT. It translates to CASSQGPSRGELFF.

In its sample, this clonotype was seen a few times. The rearrangement joins TRBV29-1 to TRBJ2-4, with a possible D match to TRBD1 (5 bases). This CDR3 contains 11 residues. The V gene lost 7 bases and the J gene lost 6 bases, with 10 bases spanning the gap. Germline CDR1 SQVTM, CDR2 ANQGSEA. The CDR3 is CSAQRGNIQYF. The CDR3 coding sequence is TGCAGCGCACAAAGGGGAAACATTCAGTACTTC.

V is TRBV30 and J is TRBJ1-2; D remains ambiguous. Germline lookup yields CDR1 GTSNPN and CDR2 SVGIG (reference sequence). Trimming took off 0 bases at V and 8 bases at J, with 13 bases between the two ends. CDR3 length equals 13 residues. CDR3 in amino acids: CAWSVDHVGGYTF. DNA of the CDR3: TGTGCCTGGAGTGTAGACCACGTCGGGGGCTACACCTTC.

This clonotype was observed a handful of times. The V and J genes are TRBV20-1 and TRBJ1-1; weak D call: TRBD1 (5 bases). Deletions cut 0 bases from V and 5 bases from J, with 13 bases between. The length of the CDR3 is 14 residues. Germline values: CDR1 DFQATT, CDR2 SNEGSKA (reference sequence). This chain's CDR3 is CSARDPAGMTEAFF. The CDR3 region has the DNA TGCAGTGCTAGAGATCCAGCAGGGATGACTGAAGCTTTCTTT.

Many counts were recorded for this clonotype. The chain combines TRBV5-1 with TRBJ2-1; unclear D gene. V lost 1 base and J lost 6, with 11 bases in between. CDR3 length equals 14 residues. Germline lookup yields CDR1 SGHRS and CDR2 YFSETQ. The CDR3 DNA is TGCGCCAGCAGCTTGCCGGGCGCTCTCAATGAGCAGTTCTTC. As protein: CASSLPGALNEQFF.

This clonotype has just a few counts. The chain joins TRBV15 to TRBJ2-7; TRBD1 aligns across 8 bases. Germline CDR1 reads LNHNV; CDR2 reads YYDKDF (reference sequence). The CDR3 runs 15 residues. With V trimmed by 0 bases and J by 8 bases, 9 bases remained unmatched. CDR3 protein: CATSRDRGQAFQQYF. In nucleotides, the CDR3 is TGTGCCACCAGCAGAGATCGGGGACAGGCTTTCCAGCAGTACTTC.

The DNA for the CDR3 is TGTGCCAGCAGCATAAAAGGACTAGCGGGAACCACAGATACGCAGTATTTT. Protein sequence: CASSIKGLAGTTDTQYF. The chain joins TRBV6-1 to TRBJ2-3; 12 bases match TRBD2. V was clipped by 6 bases and J by 2 bases; unmatched bases: 9. CDR1 MNHNS and CDR2 SASEGT come from the germline V gene. This CDR3 spans 17 amino acids.

With regard to this clonotype: One base away lies a much larger clone, so this may be a sequencing read error. Likely a read error: the CDR3 ends without its conserved phenylalanine or tryptophan. The chain has TRBV7-2 and TRBJ2-5, with 9 bases matching TRBD2. The CDR3 is 14 amino acids. The germline V gene encodes CDR1 SGHTA and CDR2 FQGNSA. The ends lost 5 bases at V and 2 bases at J; junction bases unmatched: 3. CDR3 sequence: CASSLLAGQETQYL. The CDR3 DNA reads TGTGCCAGCAGCCTTCTAGCGGGGCAAGAGACCCAGTACTTA.

This clonotype has at least ten counts. The chain employs TRBV7-9 and TRBJ1-4; no reliable D call. V was cut by 0 bases and J by 5 bases, with 4 bases left in between. This CDR3 has 13 residues. CDR1 is SEHNR and CDR2 is FQNEAQ in the germline V gene (reference sequence). CDR3 bases: TGTGCCAGCAGCTTAGCAGGGAATGAAAAACTGTTTTTT. Translation: CASSLAGNEKLFF.

The V gene is TRBV24-1, the J gene TRBJ2-2, with D tentatively TRBD1 (6 bases). Germline values: CDR1 KGHDR, CDR2 SFDVKD. The CDR3 is 15 amino acids. V was pared by 3 bases and J by 4 bases, with 11 bases between. CDR3 loop: CATSDTGSVTGELFF. CDR3 DNA: TGTGCCACCAGTGATACAGGGTCGGTCACCGGGGAGCTGTTTTTT.

The chain couples TRBV11-2 to TRBJ1-4, with no clear D. The CDR3 is made up of 14 amino acids. Germline V gene sequence: CDR1 SGHAT, CDR2 FQNNGV. V gave up 5 bases and J gave up 3 bases, with 10 bases separating them. CDR3 amino acids: CASSARPANEKLFF. In DNA, the CDR3 is TGTGCCAGCAGCGCCAGACCAGCTAATGAAAAACTGTTTTTT.